This T cell receptor beta chain appears in the sequencing data of a study of OX40 agonist ivuxolimab in advanced cancers. The overall study: Patients with prior anti-PD-1, anti-PD-L1 or anti-CTLA-4 therapy were eligible; less than 50% had some.

Trimming removed 5 bases at V and 6 bases at J, with 16 bases between. CDR3 size: 14 residues. From germline, CDR1 is SGHAT and CDR2 FQDESV (reference sequence). Only in-frame clones appear in the TCRdb table, and some are missing; sequencing was by immunoSEQ multiplex PCR. The table lists 30,000 to 40,000 clones, 70% to 85% of them singletons. The genes are TRBV11-1 and TRBJ1-2, with D possibly TRBD1 on 5 matching bases. The clonotype comes from an adult with an advanced solid tumor such as melanoma, head and neck, liver or kidney cancer. This sample comprised CD4+ or CD8+ T cells sorted from blood, obtained in a trial of the OX40 agonist ivuxolimab. CDR3 amino acids: CASSPRAREDGYTF. CDR3 DNA: TGTGCCAGCAGCCCTAGGGCCAGGGAGGATGGCTACACCTTC.